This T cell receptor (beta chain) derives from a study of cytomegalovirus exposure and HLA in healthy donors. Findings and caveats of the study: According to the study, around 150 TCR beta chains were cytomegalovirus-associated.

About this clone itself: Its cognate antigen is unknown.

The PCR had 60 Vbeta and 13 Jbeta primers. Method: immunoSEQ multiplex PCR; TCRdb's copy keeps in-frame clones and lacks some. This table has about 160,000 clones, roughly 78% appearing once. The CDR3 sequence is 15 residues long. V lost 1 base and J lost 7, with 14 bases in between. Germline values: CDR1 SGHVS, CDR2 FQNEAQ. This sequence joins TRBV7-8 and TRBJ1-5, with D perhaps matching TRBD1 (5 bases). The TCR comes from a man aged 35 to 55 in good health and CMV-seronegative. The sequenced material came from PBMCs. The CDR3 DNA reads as TGTGCCAGCAGCTTAGACGTGGGGGGATGGCAGCCCCAGCATTTT. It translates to CASSLDVGGWQPQHF.